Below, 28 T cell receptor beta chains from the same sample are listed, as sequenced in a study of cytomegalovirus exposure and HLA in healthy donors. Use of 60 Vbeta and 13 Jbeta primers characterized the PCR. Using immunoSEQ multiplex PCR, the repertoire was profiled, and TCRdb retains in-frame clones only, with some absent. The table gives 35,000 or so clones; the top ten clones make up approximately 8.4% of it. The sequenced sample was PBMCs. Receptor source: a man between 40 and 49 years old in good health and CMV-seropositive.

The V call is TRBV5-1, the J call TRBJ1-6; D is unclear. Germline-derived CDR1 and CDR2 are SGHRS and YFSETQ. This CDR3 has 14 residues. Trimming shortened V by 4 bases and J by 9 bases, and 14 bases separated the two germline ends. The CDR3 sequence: CASSPGESGSPLHF. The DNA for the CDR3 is TGCGCCAGCAGCCCCGGAGAGAGTGGTTCACCCCTCCACTTT. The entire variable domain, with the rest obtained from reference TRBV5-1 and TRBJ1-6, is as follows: KAGVTQTPRYLIKTRGQQVTLSCSPISGHRSVSWYQQTPGQGLQFLFEYFSETQRNKGNFPGRFSGRQFSNSRSEMNVSTLELGDSALYLCASSPGESGSPLHFGNGTRLTVT.

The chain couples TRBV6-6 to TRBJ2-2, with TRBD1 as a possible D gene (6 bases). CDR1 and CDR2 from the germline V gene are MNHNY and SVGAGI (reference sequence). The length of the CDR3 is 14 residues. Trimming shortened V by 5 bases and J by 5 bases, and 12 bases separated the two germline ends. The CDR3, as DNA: TGTGCCAGCAGTGGCGCAGGGGCAACCGGGGAGCTGTTTTTT. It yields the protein CASSGAGATGELFF.

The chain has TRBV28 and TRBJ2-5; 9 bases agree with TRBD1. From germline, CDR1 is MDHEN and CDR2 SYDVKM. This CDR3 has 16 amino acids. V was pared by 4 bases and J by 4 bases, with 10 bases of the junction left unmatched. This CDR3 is CASSSRGQGDGETQYF. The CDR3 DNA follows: TGTGCCAGCAGTTCGAGGGGACAGGGAGACGGAGAGACCCAGTACTTC. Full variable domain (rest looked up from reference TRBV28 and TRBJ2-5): DVKVTQSSRYLVKRTGEKVFLECVQDMDHENMFWYRQDPGLGLRLIYFSYDVKMKEKGDIPEGYSVSREKKERFSLILESASTNQTSMYLCASSSRGQGDGETQYFGPGTRLLVL.

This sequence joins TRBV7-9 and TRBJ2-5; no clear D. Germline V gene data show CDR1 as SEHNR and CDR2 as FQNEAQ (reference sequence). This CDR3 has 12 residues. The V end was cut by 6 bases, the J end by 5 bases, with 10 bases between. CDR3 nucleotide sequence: TGTGCCAGCAGTCCCTTGGCCGAGACCCAGTACTTC. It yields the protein CASSPLAETQYF.

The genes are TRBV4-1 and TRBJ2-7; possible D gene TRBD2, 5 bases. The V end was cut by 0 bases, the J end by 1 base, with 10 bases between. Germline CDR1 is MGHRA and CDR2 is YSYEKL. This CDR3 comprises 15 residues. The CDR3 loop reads CASSQEPRESYEQYF. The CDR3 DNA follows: TGCGCCAGCAGCCAAGAACCTAGGGAGTCCTACGAGCAGTACTTC.

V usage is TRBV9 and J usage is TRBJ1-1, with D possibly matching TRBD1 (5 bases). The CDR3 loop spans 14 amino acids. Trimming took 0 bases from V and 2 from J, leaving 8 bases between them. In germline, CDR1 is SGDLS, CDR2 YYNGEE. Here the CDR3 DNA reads TGTGCCAGCAGCGTAGGACAGAAAAACACTGAAGCTTTCTTT. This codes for CASSVGQKNTEAFF.

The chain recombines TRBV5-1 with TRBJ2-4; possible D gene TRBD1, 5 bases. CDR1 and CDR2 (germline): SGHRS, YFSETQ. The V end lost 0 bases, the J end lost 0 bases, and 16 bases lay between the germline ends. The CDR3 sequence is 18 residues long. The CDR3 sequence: CASSLEGQGALAKNIQYF. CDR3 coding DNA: TGCGCCAGCAGCTTGGAGGGGCAGGGCGCCCTAGCCAAAAACATTCAGTACTTC. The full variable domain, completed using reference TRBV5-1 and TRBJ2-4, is KAGVTQTPRYLIKTRGQQVTLSCSPISGHRSVSWYQQTPGQGLQFLFEYFSETQRNKGNFPGRFSGRQFSNSRSEMNVSTLELGDSALYLCASSLEGQGALAKNIQYFGAGTRLSVL.

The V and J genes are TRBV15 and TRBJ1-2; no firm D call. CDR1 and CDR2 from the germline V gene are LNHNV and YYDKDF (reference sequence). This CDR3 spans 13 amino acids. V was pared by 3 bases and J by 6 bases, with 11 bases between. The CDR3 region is CATSRVKENGYTF. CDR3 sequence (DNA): TGTGCCACCAGCAGGGTAAAAGAGAATGGCTACACCTTC.

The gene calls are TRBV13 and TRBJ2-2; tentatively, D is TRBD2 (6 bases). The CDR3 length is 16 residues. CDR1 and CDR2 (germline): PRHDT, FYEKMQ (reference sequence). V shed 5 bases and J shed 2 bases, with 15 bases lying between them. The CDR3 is CASSPRVADNTGELFF. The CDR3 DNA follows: TGTGCCAGCAGCCCCCGGGTAGCGGACAACACCGGGGAGCTGTTTTTT.

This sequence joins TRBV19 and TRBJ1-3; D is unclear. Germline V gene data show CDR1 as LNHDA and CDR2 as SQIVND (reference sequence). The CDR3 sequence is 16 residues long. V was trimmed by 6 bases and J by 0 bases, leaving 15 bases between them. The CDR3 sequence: CASSPPAEGSGNTIYF. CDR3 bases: TGTGCCAGTAGCCCCCCCGCGGAGGGCTCTGGAAACACCATATATTTT.

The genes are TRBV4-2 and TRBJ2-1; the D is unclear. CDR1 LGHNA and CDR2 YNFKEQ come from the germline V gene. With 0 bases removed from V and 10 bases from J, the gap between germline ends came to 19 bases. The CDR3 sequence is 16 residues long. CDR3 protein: CASSQDPSRSVGEQFF. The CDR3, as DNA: TGTGCCAGCAGCCAAGACCCTTCGCGGTCCGTCGGAGAGCAGTTCTTC.

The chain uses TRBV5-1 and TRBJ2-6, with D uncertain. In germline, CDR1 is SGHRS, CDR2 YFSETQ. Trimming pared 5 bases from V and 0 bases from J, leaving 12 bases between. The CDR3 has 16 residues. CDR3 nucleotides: TGCGCCAGCAGTCTCCGACTCAACTCTGGGGCCAACGTCCTGACTTTC. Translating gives CASSLRLNSGANVLTF.

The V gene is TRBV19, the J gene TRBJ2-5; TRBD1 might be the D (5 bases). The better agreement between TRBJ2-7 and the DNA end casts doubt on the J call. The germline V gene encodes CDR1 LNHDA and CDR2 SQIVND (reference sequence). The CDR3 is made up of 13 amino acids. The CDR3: CASSIQGTYEQYF. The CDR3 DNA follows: TGTGCCAGTAGTATTCAGGGTACCTACGAGCAGTACTTC.

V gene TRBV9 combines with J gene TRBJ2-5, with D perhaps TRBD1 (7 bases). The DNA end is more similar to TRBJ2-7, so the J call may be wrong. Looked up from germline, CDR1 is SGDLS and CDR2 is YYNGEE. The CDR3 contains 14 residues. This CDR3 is CASSASGGTGEQYF. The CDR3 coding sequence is TGTGCCAGCAGCGCATCAGGGGGGACGGGCGAGCAGTACTTC.

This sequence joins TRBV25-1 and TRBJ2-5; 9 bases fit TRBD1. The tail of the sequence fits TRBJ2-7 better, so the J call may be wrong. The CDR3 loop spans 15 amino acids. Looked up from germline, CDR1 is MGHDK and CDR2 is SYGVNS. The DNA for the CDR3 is TGTGCCAGCAGTGTCCACAGGGGGCCCCCCTACGAGCAGTACTTC. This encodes CASSVHRGPPYEQYF.

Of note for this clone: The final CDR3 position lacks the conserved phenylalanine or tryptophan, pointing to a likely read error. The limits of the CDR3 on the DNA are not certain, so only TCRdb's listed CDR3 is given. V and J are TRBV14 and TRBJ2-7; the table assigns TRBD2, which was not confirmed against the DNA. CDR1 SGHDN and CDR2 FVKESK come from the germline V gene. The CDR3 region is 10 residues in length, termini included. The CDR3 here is CASSQLAGVL.

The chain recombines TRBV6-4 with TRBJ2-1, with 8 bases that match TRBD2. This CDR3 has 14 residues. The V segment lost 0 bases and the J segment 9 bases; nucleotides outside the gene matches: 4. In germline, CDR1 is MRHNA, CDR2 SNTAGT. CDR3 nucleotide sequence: TGTGCCAGCAGTGACTCCTGGCTAGCGGGTGAGCAGTTCTTC. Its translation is CASSDSWLAGEQFF.

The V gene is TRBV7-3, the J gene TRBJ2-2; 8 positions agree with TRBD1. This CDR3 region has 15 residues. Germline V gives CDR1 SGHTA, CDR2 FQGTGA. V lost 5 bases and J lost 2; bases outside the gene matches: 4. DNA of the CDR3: TGTGCCAGCAGCCCACAGGGGGTAAACACCGGGGAGCTGTTTTTT. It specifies CASSPQGVNTGELFF.

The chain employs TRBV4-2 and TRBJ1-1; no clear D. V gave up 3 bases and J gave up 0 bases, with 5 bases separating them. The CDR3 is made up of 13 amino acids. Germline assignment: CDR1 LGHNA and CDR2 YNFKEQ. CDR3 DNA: TGTGCCAGCAGCCATGAGATGAACACTGAAGCTTTCTTT. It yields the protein CASSHEMNTEAFF.

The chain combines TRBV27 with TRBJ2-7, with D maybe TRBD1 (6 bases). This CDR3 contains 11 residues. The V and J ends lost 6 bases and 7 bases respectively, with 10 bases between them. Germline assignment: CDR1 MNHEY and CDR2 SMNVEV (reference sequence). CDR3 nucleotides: TGTGCCAGCAGGACAGGAGGAGAGCAGTACTTC. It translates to CASRTGGEQYF.

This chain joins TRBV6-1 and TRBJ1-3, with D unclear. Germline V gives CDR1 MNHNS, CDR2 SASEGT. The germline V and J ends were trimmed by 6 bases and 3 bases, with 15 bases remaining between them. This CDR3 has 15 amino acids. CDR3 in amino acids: CASSRAAAGGNTIYF. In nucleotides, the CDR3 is TGTGCCAGCAGCCGGGCTGCGGCGGGTGGAAACACCATATATTTT.

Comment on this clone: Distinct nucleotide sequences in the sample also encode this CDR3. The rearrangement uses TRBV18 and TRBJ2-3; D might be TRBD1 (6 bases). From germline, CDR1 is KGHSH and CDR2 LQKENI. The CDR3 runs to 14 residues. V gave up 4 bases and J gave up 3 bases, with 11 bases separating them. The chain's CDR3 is CASSLRTETDTQYF. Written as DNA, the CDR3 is TGTGCCAGCTCACTTCGGACAGAGACAGATACGCAGTATTTT.

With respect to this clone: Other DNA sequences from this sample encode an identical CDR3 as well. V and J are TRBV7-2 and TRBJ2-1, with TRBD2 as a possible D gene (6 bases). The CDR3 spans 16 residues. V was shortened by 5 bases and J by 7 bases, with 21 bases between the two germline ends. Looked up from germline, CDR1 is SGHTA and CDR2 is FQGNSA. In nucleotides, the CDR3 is TGTGCCAGCAGCACCACCGGGACCAGCGCGGGGAATGAGCAGTTCTTC. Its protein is CASSTTGTSAGNEQFF.

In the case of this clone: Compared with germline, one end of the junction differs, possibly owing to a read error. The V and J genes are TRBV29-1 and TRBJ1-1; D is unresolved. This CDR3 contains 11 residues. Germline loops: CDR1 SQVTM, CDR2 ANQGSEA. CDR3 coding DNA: TGCGGCGTTGTGCTTTCGGTTGAAGCTTTCTTT. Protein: CGVVLSVEAFF.

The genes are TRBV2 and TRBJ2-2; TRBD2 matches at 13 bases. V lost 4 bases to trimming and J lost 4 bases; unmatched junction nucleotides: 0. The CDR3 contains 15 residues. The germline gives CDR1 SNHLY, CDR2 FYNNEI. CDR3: CASSGLAGGTGELFF. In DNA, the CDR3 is TGTGCCAGCAGTGGACTAGCGGGAGGCACCGGGGAGCTGTTTTTT.

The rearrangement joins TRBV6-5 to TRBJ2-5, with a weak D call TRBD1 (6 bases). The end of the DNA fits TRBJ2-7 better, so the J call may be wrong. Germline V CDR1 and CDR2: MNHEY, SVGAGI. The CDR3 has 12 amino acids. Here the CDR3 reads CASSRTVYEQYF. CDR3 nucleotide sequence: TGTGCCAGCAGCCGGACAGTCTACGAGCAGTACTTC.

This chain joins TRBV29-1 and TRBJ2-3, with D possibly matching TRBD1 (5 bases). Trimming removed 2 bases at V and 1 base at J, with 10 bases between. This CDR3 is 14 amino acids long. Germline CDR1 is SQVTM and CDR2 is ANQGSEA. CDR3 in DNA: TGCAGCGTTGAAAAGGGGCAGGGCACAGATACGCAGTATTTT. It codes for CSVEKGQGTDTQYF.

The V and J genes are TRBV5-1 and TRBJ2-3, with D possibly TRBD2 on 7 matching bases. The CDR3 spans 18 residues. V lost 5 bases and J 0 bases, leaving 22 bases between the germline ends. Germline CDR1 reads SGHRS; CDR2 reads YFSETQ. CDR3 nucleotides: TGCGCCAGCAGGAAACTAGGGGGGGAGGCGTCTAGCACAGATACGCAGTATTTT. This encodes CASRKLGGEASSTDTQYF.